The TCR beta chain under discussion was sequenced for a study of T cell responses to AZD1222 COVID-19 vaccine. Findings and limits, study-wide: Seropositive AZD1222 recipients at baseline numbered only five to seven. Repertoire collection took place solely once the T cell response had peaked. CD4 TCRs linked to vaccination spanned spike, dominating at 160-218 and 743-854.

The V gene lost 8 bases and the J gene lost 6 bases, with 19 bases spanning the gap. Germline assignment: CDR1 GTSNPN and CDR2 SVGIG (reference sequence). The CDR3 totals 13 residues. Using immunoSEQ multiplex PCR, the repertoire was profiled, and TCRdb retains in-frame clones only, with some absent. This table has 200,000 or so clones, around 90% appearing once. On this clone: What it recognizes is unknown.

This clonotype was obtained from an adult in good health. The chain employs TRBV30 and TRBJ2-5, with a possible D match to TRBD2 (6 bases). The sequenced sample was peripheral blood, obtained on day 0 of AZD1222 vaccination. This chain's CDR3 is CAGAGLHPQTQYF. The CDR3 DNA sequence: TGTGCCGGAGCGGGTCTCCACCCCCAGACCCAGTACTTC.